This T cell receptor (beta chain) emerged from a study of shared clonotypes between healthy human individuals. Selected positively for CCR7 and CD45RO-negative, naive CD8 cells excluded terminally differentiated effector memory CD45RA+ cells. Within Nashville, Tennessee resided all donors, each a Caucasian adult. The CDR3 covers 15 residues. With 4 bases removed from V and 3 bases from J, the gap between germline ends came to 14 bases. CDR1 SGDLS and CDR2 YYNGEE come from the germline V gene. The table came from immunoSEQ multiplex PCR; TCRdb's copy has only in-frame clones and leaves some out. The sample holds about 2 million clones, just under 95% seen once.

This chain connects TRBV9 to TRBJ1-5, with D possibly TRBD1 on 6 matching bases. This receptor was identified in a man younger than 30 in good health. Source material: naive CD8+ T cells sorted from blood. CDR3 coding DNA: TGTGCCAGCAGCCCGGGAGGACAGTTCAATCAGCCCCAGCATTTT. Amino acid sequence: CASSPGGQFNQPQHF.